This T cell receptor (beta chain) was captured in a study of cytomegalovirus exposure and HLA in healthy donors (dated by TCRdb to between 2016 and 2019). Background on the whole study: An earlier analysis of some 600 of the donors reported about 260 Gb of sequence data and approximately 120 million unique TCR beta sequences obtained from 150 million to 200 million T cells. Both class I and class II loci were covered by HLA typing, at four-digit resolution. The later analysis used no new phenotypic data to find candidate immune exposures, relying instead on TCR beta sequences and their occurrence across donors. A later analysis re-analyzed previously published TCR beta repertoires from roughly 630 donors and added high-resolution HLA genotyping to study TCR occurrence patterns. Typing coverage differed by locus: A, B, C, DRB1 and DQB1 were typed in roughly 620-640 donors, DQA1 in about 500, DPA1 in some 570, and DPB1 in approximately 450. A separate validation cohort of roughly 130 different subjects was used in addition to the 666-subject first cohort. The genetic ancestry cluster associated with self-reported Caucasian donors included over 80% of the 398 genotyped donors. All discovery cohort repertoires had been generated on a single sequencing platform. On average, roughly 240,000 unique TCR beta nucleotide sequences were sequenced per donor among more than 350 genotyped donors of the cohort, with 15% to 20% of those sequences being non-productive. A later genetic analysis took genome-wide SNP genotypes for 398 of the 666 donors and used that subset as a discovery cohort. An early release covering approximately 600 HLA-typed donors comprised 250 to 350 gigabases of sequencing data and roughly 86 million unique TCR sequences. An earlier analysis of more than 450 of the donors used high-throughput TCR beta sequencing to judge whether each TCR beta V gene segment behaved as functional or pseudogenic. Roughly 5 DR-DQ haplotypes were handled as single units for association and clustering because linkage in the cohort was strong. The study aimed to test whether signatures of past pathogen exposure could be identified by cataloging public T cell receptors. High-throughput TCR immunosequencing, statistical association of individual TCRs with disease status, and machine learning were combined to predict cytomegalovirus infection status. Using immunosequencing, the study profiled T cell repertoires from fewer than 700 subjects and related those repertoires to cytomegalovirus serostatus. Donor age, sex, ethnicity and CMV serostatus were compiled alongside the repertoire data.

The cohort was made up of about 610 healthy bone marrow donors. At the time of sampling, all cohort members were nominally healthy, though unrecorded immune exposures were likely present. The donor tested CMV seropositive and was one of the 289 seropositive cohort members. Each donor provided a peripheral blood sample, and peripheral blood mononuclear cells were used for TCR beta sequencing. The Qiagen DNeasy Blood Extraction Kit was used to extract genomic DNA from the blood cell samples. A remark on this clone: Its antigen is unknown. No base qualities exist here, and no much larger clone lies one base off it.

General findings and caveats noted by the study authors: Some IMGT-functional V segments, including TRBV6-2 and TRBV6-3, could not be distinguished by the 87-base-pair reads and were therefore excluded. A further reported finding was that TCR beta sequences accurately predicted the HLA-A and HLA-B alleles for most subjects in the first cohort. When HLA alleles, especially DR and DQ, strongly co-occurred, attributing TCR associations to individual alleles was difficult. According to a later analysis, TCR association rates differed among HLA loci, with DRB1 alleles showing the most associated TCRs and HLA-C alleles showing the fewest. In the study, around 150 TCR beta chains were listed as associated with cytomegalovirus. Linkage disequilibrium might explain the correlated functional status among segregating V segments, but an unknown experimental factor could not be excluded. In a later genetic analysis, a missense DCLRE1C variant was associated with V-gene and J-gene trimming of TCR beta chains, and the association was replicated in an independent cohort. The cohort was sequenced for TCR beta chains only, and without alpha or paired-chain data the features that could be detected were limited. According to a later genetic analysis, donors in an Asian-associated ancestry cluster had fewer N-insertions in productive TCRs than the roughly 670-donor mean. A later analysis associated 15,000 to 20,000 TCR beta sequences with specific HLA alleles at a false discovery rate of 0.05. According to the authors, the approach could potentially be generalized to other disease states and immunological phenotypes. For the cohort, immune exposure information was limited to CMV serostatus. Because HLA typing was missing for some donors at each locus, association tests included only the typed subset. Because counts were too low, seventeen rarely observed V segments, including chromosome 9 orphons, were excluded from the earlier analysis of 587 of the donors. In an earlier analysis of approximately 590 of the donors, most TCR beta V segments appeared in productive rearrangements about 87% or about 30% of the time, broadly matching IMGT annotations. A cluster of highly shared sequence variants was judged likely to be a technical artifact of the sequencing pipeline. Roughly uniform sequencing depth across donors was assumed in presence/absence analyses, although this assumption may not hold. In vitro tests confirmed that a few of the cytomegalovirus-associated TCR beta chains recognize cytomegalovirus antigens. A later analysis found that HLA-associated TCR beta chains were more clonally expanded and had lower generation probabilities than equally common non-associated chains. Most TCR sequences were observed very rarely across donors, whereas some public TCRs were present in many individuals. A later analysis reported that several top co-occurrence clusters appeared linked to parvovirus B19, influenza, CMV and Epstein-Barr virus. According to a later analysis, most CMV-associated TCR beta chains appeared to be HLA-restricted, and the HLA associations seemed to be driven largely by CMV exposure. Cytomegalovirus status was reported to be diagnosed by the classifier with high specificity and sensitivity in both the original and validation cohorts.

Receptor amplification or capture employed the immunoSEQ multiplex PCR assay. For the multiplex PCR, a mixture combining 60 forward primers for TCR Vbeta segments and 13 reverse primers for TCR Jbeta segments was used. A multiplex PCR assay on genomic DNA amplified the CDR3 region of rearranged TCR beta genes. The Illumina HiSeq System was used to sequence the amplified TCR beta libraries as 87-base-pair reads. Per the source publication's procedure: A later analysis counted about 80 million unique TCR beta chains across the 670 or so repertoires, and roughly 10 million of these chains were shared by at least two donors. A nearest-neighbor algorithm error-corrected the raw reads and collapsed the reads into unique sequences, merging closely related sequences to remove PCR and sequencing errors. Alignment of CDR3 sequences to IMGT reference sequences was used to assign V, D and J gene segments. For a sequence to be retained, a match of at least six nucleotides was required to both a V gene segment and a J gene segment. Rearrangements were called productive when the CDR3 lacked stop codons and stayed in frame with V and J; all others were non-productive. Following IMGT convention, CDR3 was defined as the stretch from the second conserved V-encoded cysteine to the conserved J-encoded phenylalanine. The earlier analysis of fewer than 700 of the donors excluded sequences that lacked an unambiguous match to a single V gene segment. In an earlier analysis of some 590 of the donors, V segments were called functional above 56.7% productive rearrangements and were called segregating when the between-donor standard deviation exceeded 5%. A statistical classification framework was built to diagnose cytomegalovirus status from the catalog of TCR beta chain sequences. A later analysis assigned V and J genes by comparing TCR nucleotide sequences with IMGT/GENE-DB human TR gene sequences. Using the TCRdist pipeline, a later analysis assigned CDR3 sequences along with most-parsimonious VDJ recombination scenarios. A later analysis defined each TCR beta chain by its CDR3 amino acid sequence plus V-gene family, and excluded reads lacking a unique V-gene family. As a way to deal with suspected cross-contamination and a sequencing artifact, a later analysis dropped over 550 nucleotide sequences that were highly shared and had low generation probability. In a later analysis, a clonal expansion index was calculated for each public chain from normalized within-repertoire ranks of inferred template counts. Generation probabilities in a later analysis came from a VDJ recombination model fitted to out-of-frame rearrangements, and those results were checked against IGoR. A later analysis scored TCR-TCR, TCR-HLA and TCR-CMV co-occurrence with hypergeometric tests, applying a repertoire-size bias correction to TCR pairs. In a later analysis, false discovery rates were estimated by permuting HLA or CMV assignments 20 times. A later analysis grouped co-occurring TCRs with DBSCAN, adding TCRdist sequence similarity when clustering within HLA-allele-positive subsets. Co-occurrence clustering excluded repertoires with fewer than 30,000 or more than 120,000 public chains, plus five with anomalous nucleotide sharing. TCRdb retrieved this table from immuneACCESS and kept in-frame rearrangements only. Not all clones are present; in checked studies, unresolved V genes account for under half, and no reason is known for the remainder. The DNA gave D and trimming, while V, J and clone size come from that table. The sample table contains about 160,000 clones; only one count was recorded for just under 80% of them. Clones ranked in the top ten supply roughly 10% of the sample.

CDR1 and CDR2 (MGHRA, YSYEKL) derive from the germline V gene. V is cut by 4 bases and J by 8 bases, and the space between the germline ends is 21 bases. Its CDR3 holds 16 amino acids, cysteine through phenylalanine. The kept DNA is CDR3 alone, 48 bases in frame from the first base. The sample taken for sequencing was PBMCs. The chain was built from TRBV4-1 and TRBJ2-1; the D gene is perhaps TRBD2, on 6 matching bases. The clonotype originates from a man between 18 and 35 years old in good health and CMV-seropositive. The CDR3: CASSPGRGGVIDEQFF. The DNA reads TGCGCCAGCAGCCCAGGCCGAGGAGGGGTTATCGATGAGCAGTTCTTC.